What follows are 26 T cell receptor beta chains derived from one specimen sequenced in a study of T cell responses to AZD1222 COVID-19 vaccine. Here immunoSEQ multiplex PCR was the method, and the copy in TCRdb shows in-frame clones only, minus some. The repertoire holds fewer than 110,000 clones, with 75% to 95% as singletons. The sample here was peripheral blood, taken on day 0 of AZD1222 vaccination. The receptors were gathered from an adult in good health.

The chain recombines TRBV6-2 or TRBV6-3 with TRBJ2-7; D tentatively fits TRBD1 or TRBD2 (6 bases each). The CDR3 is made up of 15 amino acids. The V and J ends lost 6 bases and 1 base respectively, with 16 bases between them. CDR1 MNHEY and CDR2 SVGEGT come from the germline V gene. This CDR3 reads CASSERGTLSYEQYF. CDR3 bases: TGTGCCAGCAGCGAACGCGGGACACTATCCTACGAGCAGTACTTC.

This rearrangement joins TRBV27 to TRBJ1-1, with D perhaps TRBD1 (5 bases). The germline V gene has CDR1 MNHEY and CDR2 SMNVEV (reference sequence). Trimming shortened V by 6 bases and J by 6 bases, and 20 bases separated the two germline ends. This CDR3 is 15 amino acids long. The CDR3 is CASSPLAVLGAEAFF. The CDR3 coding sequence is TGTGCCAGCAGCCCTCTAGCCGTACTGGGGGCTGAAGCTTTCTTT.

The chain recombines TRBV4-3 with TRBJ2-2; 8 bases map to TRBD2. Germline lookup yields CDR1 LGHNA and CDR2 YSLEER. V was clipped by 1 base and J by 1 base; unmatched bases: 8. The CDR3 length is 18 residues. Here the CDR3 reads CASSQASAGAVNTGELFF. In DNA form, the CDR3 reads TGCGCCAGCAGCCAAGCGTCAGCGGGAGCGGTGAACACCGGGGAGCTGTTTTTT.

The chain joins TRBV7-6 to TRBJ2-7, with TRBD1 as a possible D gene (6 bases). There are 14 residues in the CDR3. Trimming removed 6 bases from V and 3 bases from J, with 15 bases in between. From germline, CDR1 is SGHVS and CDR2 FNYEAQ. CDR3 in amino acids: CASSQTGMGYEQYF. Written as DNA, the CDR3 is TGTGCCAGCAGTCAAACAGGGATGGGCTACGAGCAGTACTTC.

The chain recombines TRBV23-1 with TRBJ2-7; either TRBD1 or TRBD2 may fit D (6 bases each). TRBV23-1 is identified as an open reading frame with a role that is uncertain. The V gene lost 3 bases and the J gene lost 4 bases, with 13 bases spanning the gap. The CDR3 contains 14 residues. The CDR3 nucleotides are TGCGCCAGCAGTCAGGGGGGCGTCGGGTACGAGCAGTACTTC. This gives the protein CASSQGGVGYEQYF.

The chain employs TRBV12-5 and TRBJ2-1; D perhaps matches TRBD2 (7 bases). The CDR3 consists of 15 residues. The V end was cut by 1 base, the J end by 9 bases, with 16 bases between. The germline V gene has CDR1 LGHNT and CDR2 FRNRAP. CDR3 nucleotides: TGTGCTAGTGGTTTGGCCGTAACAGGGAGGGGTGAGCAGTTCTTC. It codes for CASGLAVTGRGEQFF.

The chain joins TRBV19 to TRBJ2-1; D not resolved. Trimming pared 6 bases from V and 9 bases from J, leaving 9 bases between. The length of the CDR3 is 11 residues. CDR1 and CDR2 from the germline V gene are LNHDA and SQIVND (reference sequence). The CDR3 nucleotides read TGTGCCAGTAGCTTTAGGGCTGAGCAGTTCTTC. Its translation: CASSFRAEQFF.

This clone was observed a handful of times. J is TRBJ1-3 and V is TRBV2; 8 nucleotides line up with TRBD1. Germline assignment: CDR1 SNHLY and CDR2 FYNNEI. V was pared by 5 bases and J by 4 bases, with 13 bases of the junction left unmatched. CDR3 length equals 17 residues. In DNA form, the CDR3 reads TGTGCCAGCAGTCCCCGGACAGGGTTGGCAGGAGGAAACACCATATATTTT. This codes for CASSPRTGLAGGNTIYF. The full variable domain, its missing parts supplied by reference TRBV2 and TRBJ1-3, is EPEVTQTPSHQVTQMGQEVILRCVPISNHLYFYWYRQILGQKVEFLVSFYNNEISEKSEIFDDQFSVERPDGSNFTLKIRSTKLEDSAMYFCASSPRTGLAGGNTIYFGEGSWLTVV.

The V gene is TRBV3-1 (or the pseudogene TRBV3-2), the J gene TRBJ2-2; possible D gene TRBD1, 6 bases. Deletions cut 4 bases from V and 1 base from J, with 16 bases between. The CDR3 has 17 residues. From germline, CDR1 is LGHDT and CDR2 YNNKEL (reference sequence). CDR3 loop: CASSLYTGKRNTGELFF. In nucleotides, the CDR3 is TGTGCCAGCAGCCTTTACACAGGGAAAAGGAACACCGGGGAGCTGTTTTTT.

This chain connects TRBV12-5 to TRBJ2-7; TRBD2 matches 8 bases. The CDR3 runs to 12 residues. CDR1 is LGHNT and CDR2 is FRNRAP in the germline V gene. V lost 8 bases to trimming and J lost 5 bases; unmatched junction nucleotides: 5. DNA for the CDR3: TGTGCTAGTAGCGGGAGAAGCCACGAGCAGTACTTC. This translates into CASSGRSHEQYF.

The rearrangement joins TRBV4-3 to TRBJ2-7, with TRBD1 as a possible D gene (6 bases). The CDR3 covers 13 residues. V was trimmed by 3 bases and J by 1 base, leaving 7 bases between them. Germline-derived CDR1 and CDR2 are LGHNA and YSLEER. The CDR3 sequence is CASSHGQSYEQYF. The CDR3 region has the DNA TGCGCCAGCAGCCACGGACAGTCCTACGAGCAGTACTTC.

A single count supports this clone. The CDR3 bases are TGTGCCAGCAGCGAACAGGGGATGACTGAAGCTTTCTTT. Its translation is CASSEQGMTEAFF. V is TRBV7-2 and J is TRBJ1-1; the match to TRBD1 covers 7 bases. With 5 bases clipped from V and 5 bases from J, the junction kept 5 bases outside the gene matches. The CDR3 totals 13 residues. CDR1 and CDR2 (germline): SGHTA, FQGNSA.

The chain is built from TRBV18 and TRBJ1-1; D ambiguous. The CDR3 spans 15 residues. The V end lost 3 bases, the J end lost 4 bases, and 15 bases lay between the germline ends. Germline V gene sequence: CDR1 KGHSH, CDR2 LQKENI. The CDR3 DNA sequence: TGTGCCAGCTCACCCGAACCGAGGGTGGTCACTGAAGCTTTCTTT. Residues: CASSPEPRVVTEAFF.

V usage is TRBV19 and J usage is TRBJ1-2; a possible D gene is TRBD1 (6 bases). The CDR3 contains 13 residues. CDR1 is LNHDA and CDR2 is SQIVND in the germline V gene (reference sequence). Trimming took 4 bases from V and 6 from J, leaving 12 bases between them. The CDR3: CASSSAGDNGYTF. In DNA, the CDR3 is TGTGCCAGTAGTAGTGCAGGGGATAATGGCTACACCTTC.

V usage is TRBV30 and J usage is TRBJ1-2; D not resolved. The CDR3 is 14 amino acids. V lost 3 bases to trimming and J lost 0 bases, with 11 bases between them. CDR1 GTSNPN and CDR2 SVGIG come from the germline V gene (reference sequence). The CDR3 bases are TGTGCCTGGAGCTTGGGATTTACTAACTATGGCTACACCTTC. It codes for CAWSLGFTNYGYTF. Drawing the rest from reference TRBV30 and TRBJ1-2, the complete variable domain is SQTIHQWPATLVQPVGSPLSLECTVEGTSNPNLYWYRQAAGRGLQLLFYSVGIGQISSEVPQNLSASRPQDRQFILSSKKLLLSDSGFYLCAWSLGFTNYGYTFGSGTRLTVV.

A single count supports this clone. V usage is TRBV9 and J usage is TRBJ1-3; 7 nucleotides align to TRBD1. CDR1 and CDR2 (germline): SGDLS, YYNGEE. The CDR3 covers 16 residues. After removal of 4 bases from V and 1 base from J, the junction contained 8 bases not matched to a gene. The CDR3 loop is CASSTRQGISGNTIYF. CDR3 nucleotides: TGTGCCAGCAGCACCAGACAGGGAATTTCTGGAAACACCATATATTTT.

This chain links TRBV18 with TRBJ1-6; 7 bases agree with TRBD1. Trimming cost V 1 base and J 4 bases; bases outside gene matches: 4. This CDR3 has 16 residues. CDR1 is KGHSH, CDR2 LQKENI, per germline. The CDR3 DNA sequence: TGTGCCAGCTCACCACTCGGGACAGATTATAATTCACCCCTCCACTTT. It encodes CASSPLGTDYNSPLHF.

The rearrangement links TRBV5-4 to TRBJ2-1; 10 positions agree with TRBD1. V gave up 4 bases and J gave up 0 bases; unmatched junction bases: 10. From germline, CDR1 is SGHNT and CDR2 YYREEE (reference sequence). This CDR3 has 18 residues. CDR3 loop: CASSRGQGGKSSYNEQFF. The DNA for the CDR3 is TGTGCCAGCAGCCGAGGACAGGGGGGAAAAAGCTCCTACAATGAGCAGTTCTTC.

This clone was observed a few times. The chain links TRBV5-1 to TRBJ1-4; D unresolved. Trimming stripped 0 bases from V and 8 bases from J, with 11 bases between. This CDR3 is built from 14 residues. The germline V gene has CDR1 SGHRS and CDR2 YFSETQ. The CDR3 DNA reads as TGCGCCAGCAGCTTGGCAGGATTGGGAGAAAAACTGTTTTTT. As protein: CASSLAGLGEKLFF.

V and J are TRBV11-2 and TRBJ2-3; TRBD2 agrees at 10 bases. The germline V gene has CDR1 SGHAT and CDR2 FQNNGV. V shed 6 bases, J shed 0 bases, and the junction held 12 bases outside the gene matches. This CDR3 has 18 amino acids. CDR3 amino acids: CASSLTLAGPPSTDTQYF. CDR3 nucleotide sequence: TGTGCCAGCAGTCTCACACTAGCGGGACCCCCTAGCACAGATACGCAGTATTTT.

This rearrangement joins TRBV27 to TRBJ1-5; D possibly corresponds to TRBD1 (6 bases). The V gene's germline CDR1 is MNHEY and CDR2 SMNVEV (reference sequence). CDR3 length equals 16 residues. Trimming removed 5 bases from V and 1 base from J, with 15 bases in between. The CDR3 here is CASSLTGTTSNQPQHF. CDR3 nucleotide sequence: TGTGCCAGCAGTCTCACCGGGACAACCAGCAATCAGCCCCAGCATTTT.

This chain connects TRBV12-3 or TRBV12-4 to TRBJ1-5; D not resolved. V lost 5 bases to trimming and J lost 0 bases, with 5 bases between them. CDR3 length equals 13 residues. In DNA form, the CDR3 reads TGTGCCAGCAGTCGTGTTAGCAATCAGCCCCAGCATTTT. This encodes CASSRVSNQPQHF.

The V and J genes are TRBV28 and TRBJ2-7; 8 bases are shared with TRBD1. This CDR3 comprises 14 residues. V dropped 6 bases and J dropped 0; count of bases not matched to a gene: 4. In germline, CDR1 is MDHEN, CDR2 SYDVKM. Written as DNA, the CDR3 is TGTGCCAGCAGCCCCGGGACAGGCTCCTACGAGCAGTACTTC. This sequence encodes CASSPGTGSYEQYF.

The chain has TRBV27 and TRBJ2-1; TRBD2 matches 10 bases. J lost 8 bases, V lost 8 bases, and 9 bases had no gene match. Germline V gene sequence: CDR1 MNHEY, CDR2 SMNVEV (reference sequence). This CDR3 has 14 residues. CDR3 in amino acids: CASGPEAGGDEQFF. The DNA of the CDR3 is TGTGCCAGCGGACCAGAAGCGGGAGGGGATGAGCAGTTCTTC.

The genes are TRBV7-8 and TRBJ2-3; D perhaps matches TRBD2 (6 bases). CDR1 is SGHVS and CDR2 is FQNEAQ in the germline V gene. The length of the CDR3 is 14 residues. V lost 2 bases to trimming and J lost 5 bases, with 11 bases between them. This chain's CDR3 is CASSLPGLRDTQYF. The CDR3 DNA follows: TGTGCCAGCAGCTTACCGGGACTGAGAGATACGCAGTATTTT.

The chain joins TRBV28 to TRBJ2-7, with D perhaps TRBD1 (6 bases). V lost 3 bases and J lost 6, with 6 bases in between. The germline CDR1 and CDR2 sequences are MDHEN and SYDVKM. The CDR3 consists of 11 residues. Here the CDR3 reads CASSLTGEQYF. The DNA of the CDR3 is TGTGCCAGCAGTTTGACAGGCGAGCAGTACTTC.